Below are 14 T cell receptor beta chains sequenced from a single sample in a study of T cell repertoires in cytomegalovirus infection. For these receptors, no antigen is known. A single record per CDR3 protein comes from TCRdb applying MiXCR to the reads. The table shows roughly 860,000 distinct CDR3 sequences, with approximately 29% occurring only once. The sequencing here drew on cultured CD8+ T cells from PBMCs, taken from culture after CMV antigen stimulation. The receptors were gathered from a human donor in good health (CMV status not recorded). Some clones in this sample may be carry-over from other donors' samples.

The rearrangement links TRBV18 to TRBJ2-4, with D possibly matching TRBD1 (5 bases). Per germline, CDR1 KGHSH and CDR2 LQKENI. CDR3 length: 17 amino acids. V was shortened by 1 base and J by 2 bases, with 15 bases between the two germline ends. As DNA, the CDR3 is TGTGCCAGCTCACCACGAGGACAAGCACAGTCCAAAAACATTCAGTACTTC. Protein: CASSPRGQAQSKNIQYF.

V is TRBV7-6 and J is TRBJ1-1, with a tentative D call TRBD1 (5 bases). V lost 2 bases, J lost 4 bases, and 14 bases lay in between. This CDR3 has 15 amino acids. Germline CDR1 SGHVS, CDR2 FNYEAQ. The CDR3 sequence is CASSLKWGSSTEAFF. The CDR3 DNA reads as TGTGCCAGCAGCTTAAAGTGGGGGAGTAGCACTGAAGCTTTCTTT.

The table lists this clonotype with many counts. The chain couples TRBV7-2 to TRBJ2-3; 7 positions match TRBD2. Germline V gives CDR1 SGHTA, CDR2 FQGNSA. Trimming at V came to 1 base and at J to 0 bases, leaving 7 bases not matched to a gene. The CDR3 loop spans 17 amino acids. The DNA of the CDR3 is TGTGCCAGCAGCTTAGTGGGGGAGGGCCCAAGCACAGATACGCAGTATTTT. This encodes CASSLVGEGPSTDTQYF.

This chain links TRBV2 with TRBJ1-2; no clear D. The CDR3 spans 12 residues. V was clipped by 8 bases and J by 0 bases, with 7 bases between them. Germline V gene sequence: CDR1 SNHLY, CDR2 FYNNEI. The CDR3 protein is CASGRPNYGYTF. The CDR3 DNA sequence: TGTGCCAGCGGTCGGCCTAACTATGGCTACACCTTC. Together with reference TRBV2 and TRBJ1-2, the CDR3 gives the full variable domain: EPEVTQTPSHQVTQMGQEVILRCVPISNHLYFYWYRQILGQKVEFLVSFYNNEISEKSEIFDDQFSVERPDGSNFTLKIRSTKLEDSAMYFCASGRPNYGYTFGSGTRLTVV.

The V and J genes are TRBV4-3 and TRBJ1-2; D gene uncertain. From germline, CDR1 is LGHNA and CDR2 YSLEER. The CDR3 consists of 15 residues. With 4 bases removed from V and 0 bases from J, the gap between germline ends came to 12 bases. The CDR3 here is CASSPGRIANYGYTF. The CDR3 bases are TGCGCCAGCAGCCCCGGACGGATAGCTAACTATGGCTACACCTTC.

The chain couples TRBV2 to TRBJ2-1, with TRBD1 identical over 7 bases. CDR1 is SNHLY and CDR2 is FYNNEI in the germline V gene. The CDR3 spans 16 residues. The V segment lost 3 bases and the J segment 4 bases; nucleotides outside the gene matches: 9. The CDR3 DNA reads TGTGCCAGCAGTGACGAGGGACAGCGCATATACAATGAGCAGTTCTTC. Its protein is CASSDEGQRIYNEQFF. The full variable domain, with the rest looked up from reference TRBV2 and TRBJ2-1, is EPEVTQTPSHQVTQMGQEVILRCVPISNHLYFYWYRQILGQKVEFLVSFYNNEISEKSEIFDDQFSVERPDGSNFTLKIRSTKLEDSAMYFCASSDEGQRIYNEQFFGPGTRLTVL.

This clonotype was detected only a few times. The CDR3 loop reads CSAPLAGGHDEQYF. CDR3 sequence (DNA): TGCAGTGCTCCACTAGCGGGGGGGCACGACGAGCAGTACTTC. The rearrangement uses TRBV20-1 and TRBJ2-7; 13 bases agree with TRBD2. The V and J ends lost 5 bases and 5 bases, in that order; junction bases with no gene match: 6. This CDR3 has 14 amino acids. CDR1 is DFQATT and CDR2 is SNEGSKA in the germline V gene (reference sequence).

This clonotype was picked up a small number of times. The V gene is TRBV7-8, the J gene TRBJ2-5; D possibly uses TRBD1 or TRBD2 (6 bases each). Germline assignment: CDR1 SGHVS and CDR2 FQNEAQ. V was trimmed by 5 bases and J by 2 bases, leaving 15 bases between them. The CDR3 runs 15 residues. The CDR3 sequence: CASSTLGGTQETQYF. CDR3 in DNA: TGTGCCAGCAGCACCTTGGGGGGCACACAAGAGACCCAGTACTTC.

This clonotype was detected a few times. The chain combines TRBV6-5 with TRBJ2-3, with D hard to call. Germline V CDR1 and CDR2: MNHEY, SVGAGI. The CDR3 covers 17 residues. Trimming removed 6 bases at V and 0 bases at J, with 19 bases between. CDR3: CASSRTIQTQSTDTQYF. The DNA for the CDR3 is TGTGCCAGCAGCCGTACGATACAGACCCAAAGCACAGATACGCAGTATTTT.

The chain is built from TRBV19 and TRBJ2-7; 9 nucleotides agree with TRBD1. Unmatched junction bases numbered 0, after V lost 3 bases and J lost 6 bases. CDR3 length equals 12 residues. Germline assignment: CDR1 LNHDA and CDR2 SQIVND (reference sequence). CDR3 in amino acids: CASSMTGGEQYF. CDR3 sequence (DNA): TGTGCCAGTAGTATGACAGGGGGCGAGCAGTACTTC.

This clonotype was seen only a few times. The rearrangement uses TRBV12-3 or TRBV12-4 and TRBJ2-1; perhaps TRBD2 as D (7 bases). The CDR3 loop spans 13 amino acids. Trimming removed 11 bases at V and 4 bases at J, with 15 bases between. Here the CDR3 DNA reads TGTGCCGTCTCGGGGGGCAGATACAATGAGCAGTTCTTC. Protein: CAVSGGRYNEQFF.

Remarks on this clonotype: A single base separates this from a much larger clone, so it may be a read error. The chain links TRBV11-2 to TRBJ2-1, with TRBD2 as a possible D gene (5 bases). Germline CDR1 reads SGHAT; CDR2 reads FQNNGV. The CDR3 has 14 residues. The CDR3 is CASSSWTDYDEQFF. The CDR3 coding sequence is TGTGCCAGCAGCTCATGGACCGACTACGATGAGCAGTTCTTC.

This clonotype was recorded only once. The chain has TRBV10-3 and TRBJ1-1; maybe TRBD1 (5 bases). Germline V gene sequence: CDR1 ENHRY, CDR2 SYGVKD. The V and J ends lost 3 bases and 1 base respectively, with 12 bases between them. This CDR3 has 15 residues. The CDR3 spells CAISDSGLGNTEAFF. For the CDR3, the DNA is TGTGCCATCAGTGATTCGGGGCTCGGGAACACTGAAGCTTTCTTT.

The table lists this clonotype with many counts. The rearrangement uses TRBV7-9 and TRBJ2-5, with 10 bases that match TRBD2. CDR3 length: 15 residues. Germline assignment: CDR1 SEHNR and CDR2 FQNEAQ (reference sequence). J was trimmed by 1 base and V by 2 bases; bases with no gene match: 1. The CDR3 reads CASSLSSGGQETQYF. The DNA for the CDR3 is TGTGCCAGCAGCTTATCTAGCGGGGGCCAAGAGACCCAGTACTTC.